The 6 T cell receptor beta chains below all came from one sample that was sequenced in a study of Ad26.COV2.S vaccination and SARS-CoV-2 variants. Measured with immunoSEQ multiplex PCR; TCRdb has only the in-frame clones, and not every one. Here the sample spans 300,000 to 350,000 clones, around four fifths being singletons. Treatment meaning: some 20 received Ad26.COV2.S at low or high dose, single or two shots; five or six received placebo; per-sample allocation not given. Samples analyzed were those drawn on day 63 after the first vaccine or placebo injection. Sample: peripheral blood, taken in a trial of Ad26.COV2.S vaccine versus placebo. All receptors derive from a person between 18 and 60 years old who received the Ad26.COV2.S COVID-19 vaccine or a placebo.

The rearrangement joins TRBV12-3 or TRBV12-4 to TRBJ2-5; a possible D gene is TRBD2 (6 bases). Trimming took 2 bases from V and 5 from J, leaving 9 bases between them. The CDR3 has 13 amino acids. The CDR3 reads CASSLWGGETQYF. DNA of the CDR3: TGTGCCAGCAGTTTATGGGGAGGCGAGACCCAGTACTTC.

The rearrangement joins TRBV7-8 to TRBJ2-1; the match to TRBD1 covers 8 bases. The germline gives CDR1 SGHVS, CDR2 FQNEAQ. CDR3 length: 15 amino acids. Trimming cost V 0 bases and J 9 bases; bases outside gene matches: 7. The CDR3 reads CASSLARTGKGEQFF. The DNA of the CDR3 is TGTGCCAGCAGCTTAGCTAGGACAGGGAAGGGTGAGCAGTTCTTC.

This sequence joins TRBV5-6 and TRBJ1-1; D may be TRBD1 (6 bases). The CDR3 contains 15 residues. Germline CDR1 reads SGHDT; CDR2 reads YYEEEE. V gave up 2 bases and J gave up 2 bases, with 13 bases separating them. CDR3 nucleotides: TGTGCCAGCAGCTTACAGGGATGGGGTAACACTGAAGCTTTCTTT. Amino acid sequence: CASSLQGWGNTEAFF.

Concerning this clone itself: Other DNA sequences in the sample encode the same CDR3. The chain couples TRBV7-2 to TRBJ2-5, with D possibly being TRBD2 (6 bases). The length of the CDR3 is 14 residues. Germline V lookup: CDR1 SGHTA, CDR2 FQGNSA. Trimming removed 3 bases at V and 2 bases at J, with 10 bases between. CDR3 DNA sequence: TGTGCCAGCAGCTTGTCGCGGGGACAAGAGACCCAGTACTTC. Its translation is CASSLSRGQETQYF.

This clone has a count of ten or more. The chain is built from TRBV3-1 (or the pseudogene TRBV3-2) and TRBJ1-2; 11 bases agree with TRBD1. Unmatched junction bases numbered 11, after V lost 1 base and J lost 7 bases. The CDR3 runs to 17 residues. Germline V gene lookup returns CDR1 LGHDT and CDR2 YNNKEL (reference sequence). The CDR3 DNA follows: TGTGCCAGCAGCCAAGGGACAGGGGGCCCCGGGGACCGTGGCTACACCTTC. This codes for CASSQGTGGPGDRGYTF.

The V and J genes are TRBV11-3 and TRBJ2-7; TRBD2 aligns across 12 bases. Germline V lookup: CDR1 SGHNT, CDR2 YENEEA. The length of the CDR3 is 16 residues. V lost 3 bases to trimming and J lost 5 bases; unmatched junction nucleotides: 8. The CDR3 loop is CASSFLLAGGGHEQYF. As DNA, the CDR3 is TGTGCCAGCAGCTTCTTACTAGCGGGGGGAGGACACGAGCAGTACTTC.